Listed here is a single TCR beta chain. Antigen: not known. The source of the sample is a study of T cell responses to AZD1222 COVID-19 vaccine. Study-wide background: Both about-4-week and about-12-week second-dose recipients were combined.

Clones were read by immunoSEQ multiplex PCR, and TCRdb kept only the in-frame ones, dropping some. The top ten hold around 5% of the sample, which has about 100,000 clones, roughly 92% seen once. Findings and limits, study-wide: Epitopes outside B.1.351 and B.1.1.7 mutated regions reportedly drew nearly half of spike TCRs. Sampled repertoires all dated from after the peak T cell response. At baseline, seropositivity was found in only five or six AZD1222 recipients.

V trimming: 2 bases; J trimming: 5 bases; junction bases outside the gene matches: 7. CDR1 and CDR2 (germline): SNHLY, FYNNEI. This CDR3 region has 16 residues. This specimen was peripheral blood, taken on day 0 of AZD1222 vaccination. The rearrangement uses TRBV2 and TRBJ2-3, with 10 nucleotides matching TRBD1. This receptor was identified in an adult in good health. CDR3 nucleotide sequence: TGTGCCAGCAGTGAACCTCGGACAGGGGGAGGAGATACGCAGTATTTT. Translating gives CASSEPRTGGGDTQYF.